The present T cell receptor beta chain was sequenced within a study of regulatory T cells in long-lasting Graves disease. Regarding time point: newly diagnosed GD, antithyroid drugs for less than 3 months. Researchers made the TCR library from RNA that was extracted from PBMCs. V gave up 2 bases and J gave up 6 bases, with 16 bases separating them. CDR3 length: 16 residues. Germline V gene lookup returns CDR1 MNHEY and CDR2 SMNVEV (reference sequence). Relying on iRepertoire HTBI primers and Arm-PCR of CDR3 regions, the team built TCR beta libraries. TCRdb itself ran the multiplex PCR reads through MiXCR, one entry per CDR3 protein. The data hold around 500,000 distinct CDR3 sequences, with 13% observed a single time. The sample was also linked to a second study, of T cells in Graves' hyperthyroidism and ophthalmopathy. From that study: During a first-round RT-PCR of the TCR CDR3, the HTBI primer set was used.

This receptor was identified in a man younger than 45 with Graves disease. V gene TRBV27 combines with J gene TRBJ2-2; no clear D gene. The sequencing used peripheral blood mononuclear cells (PBMCs), collected at new diagnosis, from a patient treated with antithyroid drugs. As DNA, the CDR3 is TGTGCCAGCAGTTTACGTGGTCTAGTAGGGCCCGGGGAGCTGTTTTTT. Its translation is CASSLRGLVGPGELFF.